This TCR beta chain was obtained from a study of technical replicates of blood from several donors. The CDR3 length is 15 residues. In germline, CDR1 is MNHEY, CDR2 SVGAGI. V shed 5 bases and J 8 bases; nucleotides not matched to a gene: 11. Clones were read by immunoSEQ multiplex PCR, and TCRdb kept only the in-frame ones, dropping some. The sample contains 70,000 to 95,000 clones, about 97% of which appear only once. This chain uses TRBV6-5 with TRBJ1-2, with 10 bases aligning to TRBD1. What was sequenced was T cells isolated from PBMCs. The receptor was isolated from a human donor in good health. The CDR3 coding sequence is TGTGCCAGCAGTCCATCTAGACAGGGGGCGAACGGCTACACCTTC. Protein product: CASSPSRQGANGYTF.